This T cell receptor beta chain appears in the sequencing data of a study of shared clonotypes between healthy human individuals. At the deep level, the assay was run. TCRdb keeps only in-frame clones here, not all; method: immunoSEQ multiplex PCR. In the table there are approximately 980,000 clones, 70% to 85% of which are singletons. Germline V gene data show CDR1 as ENHRY and CDR2 as SYGVKD. The CDR3 has 18 amino acids. V gave up 11 bases and J gave up 0 bases, with 26 bases separating them. Findings and caveats of the study: In the sorted subsets, rarefaction showed sequencing was incomplete despite large depth.

A note on this clone: Its antigen is undetermined.

Sequences were obtained from memory CD4+ T cells sorted from blood. The subset: CD45RA-negative fraction. The clonotype was recovered from a man between 18 and 35 years old in good health. This chain links TRBV10-3 with TRBJ2-1, with D possibly TRBD2 on 7 matching bases. The CDR3 protein is CAAGPGGSTKSSYNEQFF. The CDR3, as DNA: TGTGCCGCCGGACCGGGGGGCTCGACGAAGAGCTCCTACAATGAGCAGTTCTTC.